The clone carrying this TCR beta chain came up many times. TCRdb ran MiXCR on the RT-PCR reads and lists one entry per CDR3 protein. The table has about 680,000 distinct CDR3 sequences, 14% seen once; the top ten hold about 3.6%. The junction had 7 bases not matched to a gene; V was cut back by 5 bases and J by 4 bases. CDR1 is SGHVS and CDR2 is FQNEAQ in the germline V gene. This CDR3 is 15 amino acids long. The TCR originated in a female donor in good health, serving as a healthy control. Input material: memory CD4+ T cells from blood. The rearrangement uses TRBV7-8 and TRBJ2-5, with TRBD1 matching over 10 bases. CDR3 region: CASSRWTGGIETQYF. The CDR3 DNA sequence: TGTGCCAGCAGCAGATGGACAGGGGGTATAGAGACCCAGTACTTC.